These 25 T cell receptor beta chains were all obtained from the same sample, sequenced in a study of T cells in placental villitis. Sequencing used immunoSEQ v4. Here immunoSEQ multiplex PCR was the method, and the copy in TCRdb shows in-frame clones only, minus some. This repertoire shows about 3,100 clones, roughly 79% found once; its top ten account for about 20%. Sequenced sample: placental tissue containing maternal and fetal cells. All receptors come from a human patient with infectious villitis; the placental T cells may come from both mother and fetus.

V and J are TRBV27 and TRBJ1-5; no clear D. V lost 4 bases, J lost 5 bases, and 6 bases lay in between. Germline-derived CDR1 and CDR2 are MNHEY and SMNVEV (reference sequence). The CDR3 consists of 12 residues. CDR3 protein: CASSSGYQPQHF. CDR3 nucleotide sequence: TGTGCCAGCAGTTCTGGGTATCAGCCCCAGCATTTT.

The V call is TRBV27, the J call TRBJ2-2; possible D gene TRBD1, 5 bases. CDR1 and CDR2 (germline): MNHEY, SMNVEV (reference sequence). The CDR3 runs 14 residues. V shed 2 bases and J shed 8 bases, with 12 bases lying between them. CDR3 sequence (DNA): TGTGCCAGCAGTTTAAAATGGGGCTCTGGGGAGCTGTTTTTT. It yields the protein CASSLKWGSGELFF.

The chain links TRBV5-1 to TRBJ2-1; TRBD1 agrees at 9 bases. Germline CDR1 reads SGHRS; CDR2 reads YFSETQ. CDR3 length equals 15 residues. The V and J ends lost 0 bases and 7 bases, in that order; junction bases with no gene match: 5. CDR3 amino acids: CASSLGGTGKNEQFF. The CDR3 DNA reads TGCGCCAGCAGCTTGGGTGGGACAGGGAAGAATGAGCAGTTCTTC.

The chain employs TRBV28 and TRBJ2-1; no clear D gene. V lost 2 bases and J 10 bases, leaving 18 bases between the germline ends. The CDR3 consists of 15 residues. CDR1 is MDHEN and CDR2 is SYDVKM in the germline V gene. In nucleotides, the CDR3 is TGTGCCAGCAGTTTACACTCTAACAGATTAGGGGAGCAGTTCTTC. It specifies CASSLHSNRLGEQFF.

The chain carries TRBV3-1 (or the pseudogene TRBV3-2) and TRBJ1-6, with 8 bases fitting TRBD1. In germline, CDR1 is LGHDT, CDR2 YNNKEL (reference sequence). The CDR3 length is 13 residues. Trimming took 3 bases from V and 12 from J; bases not matched to a gene: 4. The CDR3 bases are TGTGCCAGCAGCCACCGACAGGGGCTACCCCTCCACTTT. Translation: CASSHRQGLPLHF.

This clone has only one observation. The chain carries TRBV5-4 and TRBJ1-1, with D perhaps TRBD1 (5 bases). CDR1 and CDR2 from the germline V gene are SGHNT and YYREEE (reference sequence). There are 13 residues in the CDR3. Trimming took 0 bases from V and 7 from J, leaving 10 bases between them. The DNA of the CDR3 is TGTGCCAGCAGCTTGGCGGGGGGGGGTGAAGCTTTCTTT. It is translated as CASSLAGGGEAFF.

The chain is built from TRBV5-1 and TRBJ2-5; no firm D call. The germline V gene has CDR1 SGHRS and CDR2 YFSETQ. With 0 bases removed from V and 2 bases from J, the gap between germline ends came to 5 bases. The CDR3 is 13 residues long. The CDR3 loop reads CASSLVGQETQYF. As DNA, the CDR3 is TGCGCCAGCAGCTTGGTGGGACAAGAGACCCAGTACTTC.

This clone was observed a single time. This sequence joins TRBV29-1 and TRBJ2-7, with 9 bases aligning to TRBD1. V lost 6 bases to trimming and J lost 3 bases; unmatched junction nucleotides: 9. This CDR3 region has 14 residues. CDR1 is SQVTM and CDR2 is ANQGSEA in the germline V gene. CDR3 region: CSVIGGQGGYEQYF. The CDR3, as DNA: TGCAGCGTCATAGGGGGACAGGGTGGCTACGAGCAGTACTTC.

The V call is TRBV11-3, the J call TRBJ2-3, with 8 bases identical to TRBD2. The V gene end was trimmed by 1 base and the J gene end by 4 bases; junction bases not matched to a gene: 1. This CDR3 contains 14 residues. CDR1 is SGHNT, CDR2 YENEEA, per germline. As DNA, the CDR3 is TGTGCCAGCAGCTTAGCAGCGGGGGCAGATACGCAGTATTTT. Translation: CASSLAAGADTQYF. Supplemented by reference TRBV11-3 and TRBJ2-3, the full variable domain reads EAGVVQSPRYKIIEKKQPVAFWCNPISGHNTLYWYLQNLGQGPELLIRYENEEAVDDSQLPKDRFSAERLKGVDSTLKIQPAELGDSAVYLCASSLAAGADTQYFGPGTRLTVL.

Only one count was recorded for this clone. V gene TRBV19 combines with J gene TRBJ2-7, with TRBD2 matching over 9 bases. Germline loops: CDR1 LNHDA, CDR2 SQIVND (reference sequence). The V and J ends lost 3 bases and 3 bases, in that order; junction bases with no gene match: 0. The CDR3 sequence is 13 residues long. CDR3 loop: CASSMTSGYEQYV. DNA of the CDR3: TGTGCCAGTAGTATGACTAGCGGCTACGAGCAGTACGTC.

The rearrangement joins TRBV6-2 or TRBV6-3 to TRBJ2-5, with a weak D call TRBD2 (5 bases). Trimming left V 2 bases short and J 5 bases short, with 21 bases between. In germline, CDR1 is MNHEY, CDR2 SVGEGT. CDR3 length: 17 amino acids. The CDR3 region is CASSYVARRWAGETQYF. DNA of the CDR3: TGTGCCAGCAGTTACGTAGCACGGAGGTGGGCTGGGGAGACCCAGTACTTC.

The chain has TRBV3-1 (or the pseudogene TRBV3-2) and TRBJ2-3, with 8 bases aligning to TRBD2. This CDR3 spans 15 amino acids. Germline CDR1 and CDR2: LGHDT and YNNKEL (reference sequence). V lost 1 base and J lost 6; bases outside the gene matches: 6. The CDR3 DNA reads as TGTGCCAGCAGCCAAGTGGCCGGGGGGGCTGATACGCAGTATTTT. Amino acids: CASSQVAGGADTQYF.

This chain links TRBV2 with TRBJ2-7; tentative D call: TRBD1 (6 bases). This CDR3 region has 14 residues. Germline CDR1 SNHLY, CDR2 FYNNEI. Trimming removed 6 bases at V and 2 bases at J, with 14 bases between. The CDR3 region has the DNA TGTGCCAGCAGGAGGTCGGACAGTACCTACGAGCAGTACTTC. Residues: CASRRSDSTYEQYF.

The chain has TRBV29-1 and TRBJ2-1, with 13 positions matching TRBD2. CDR3 length: 15 amino acids. Germline CDR1 reads SQVTM; CDR2 reads ANQGSEA. After removal of 7 bases from V and 3 bases from J, the junction contained 6 bases not matched to a gene. DNA for the CDR3: TGCAGCGCCTCGGGACTAGCGGGGAACTACAATGAGCAGTTCTTC. This translates into CSASGLAGNYNEQFF.

The chain is built from TRBV5-1 and TRBJ1-4; weak D call: TRBD1 (6 bases). Trimming stripped 0 bases from V and 8 bases from J, with 14 bases between. This CDR3 has 15 residues. Germline V lookup: CDR1 SGHRS, CDR2 YFSETQ. In DNA, the CDR3 is TGCGCCAGCAGCTTGGTACAGGGCACGGGGGAAAAACTGTTTTTT. Its translation: CASSLVQGTGEKLFF.

The V gene is TRBV19, the J gene TRBJ2-2; a possible D gene is TRBD2 (5 bases). Germline assignment: CDR1 LNHDA and CDR2 SQIVND (reference sequence). This CDR3 is built from 15 residues. With 1 base removed from V and 2 bases from J, the gap between germline ends came to 8 bases. The CDR3 DNA reads as TGTGCCAGTAGTATAGGACTACCTAACACCGGGGAGCTGTTTTTT. Its translation is CASSIGLPNTGELFF.

On this clone itself: One end of the junction fails to match germline, which may point to a read error. This sequence joins TRBV27 and TRBJ1-2, with D maybe TRBD1 (5 bases). Germline CDR1 reads MNHEY; CDR2 reads SMNVEV (reference sequence). This CDR3 has 14 residues. The CDR3 nucleotides read TGTGCTAGCAGCTCAGGGTCAGGGAACTATGGCTACACCTTC. This translates into CASSSGSGNYGYTF.

This chain joins TRBV24-1 and TRBJ2-2; 7 bases match TRBD2. The CDR3 sequence is 15 residues long. CDR1 and CDR2 (germline): KGHDR, SFDVKD. Trimming at V came to 5 bases and at J to 7 bases, leaving 9 bases not matched to a gene. The CDR3 here is CATSVASGVVGELFF. The CDR3 bases are TGTGCCACCAGTGTGGCTAGCGGTGTGGTCGGGGAGCTGTTTTTT.

The V and J genes are TRBV6-5 and TRBJ1-2; no reliable D call. V was shortened by 0 bases and J by 8 bases, with 16 bases between the two germline ends. CDR1 is MNHEY and CDR2 is SVGAGI in the germline V gene. The CDR3 has 15 residues. CDR3 coding DNA: TGTGCCAGCAGTTACTCGTACTACAGCCTTGAAGGCTACACCTTC. This gives the protein CASSYSYYSLEGYTF.

The V call is TRBV19, the J call TRBJ2-1, with unresolved D. Trimming removed 8 bases at V and 5 bases at J, with 13 bases between. Germline V gene data show CDR1 as LNHDA and CDR2 as SQIVND (reference sequence). The CDR3 loop spans 13 amino acids. This CDR3 reads CASAPSTHNEQFF. CDR3 coding DNA: TGTGCCAGTGCCCCCTCGACACACAATGAGCAGTTCTTC.

This chain joins TRBV28 and TRBJ2-1; the D is unclear. Deletions cut 2 bases from V and 7 bases from J, with 6 bases between. The V gene's germline CDR1 is MDHEN and CDR2 SYDVKM. This CDR3 region has 12 residues. CDR3 DNA: TGTGCCAGCAGTTTAAAGGAGAATGAGCAGTTCTTC. It codes for CASSLKENEQFF.

The chain uses TRBV12-3 or TRBV12-4 and TRBJ1-1; D uncertain. This CDR3 has 13 amino acids. V was trimmed by 1 base and J by 0 bases, leaving 3 bases between them. In DNA form, the CDR3 reads TGTGCCAGCAGTTTAGTGGTGAACACTGAAGCTTTCTTT. Amino acid sequence: CASSLVVNTEAFF.

The DNA of the CDR3 is TGTGCCAGCAGCTTAGGGAGCTCAATCTATGGCTACACCTTC. Its translation is CASSLGSSIYGYTF. This sequence joins TRBV11-3 and TRBJ1-2, with unresolved D. Trimming removed 1 base at V and 4 bases at J, with 10 bases between. The germline gives CDR1 SGHNT, CDR2 YENEEA. CDR3 length equals 14 residues.

This rearrangement joins TRBV7-3 to TRBJ2-5; 8 positions agree with TRBD2. Germline assignment: CDR1 SGHTA and CDR2 FQGTGA. The ends lost 3 bases at V and 5 bases at J; junction bases unmatched: 8. The CDR3 is 15 amino acids. The chain's CDR3 is CASSLLGGARETQYF. DNA of the CDR3: TGTGCCAGCAGCTTGCTCGGGGGGGCCCGGGAGACCCAGTACTTC. Full variable domain (missing parts from reference TRBV7-3 and TRBJ2-5): GAGVSQTPSNKVTEKGKYVELRCDPISGHTALYWYRQSLGQGPEFLIYFQGTGAADDSGLPNDRFFAVRPEGSVSTLKIQRTERGDSAVYLCASSLLGGARETQYFGPGTRLLVL.

The chain combines TRBV7-9 with TRBJ1-2, with D uncertain. In germline, CDR1 is SEHNR, CDR2 FQNEAQ (reference sequence). This CDR3 spans 15 amino acids. V was cut by 0 bases and J by 6 bases, with 14 bases left in between. The CDR3 region has the DNA TGTGCCAGCAGCTTAGCCCGCCTTTGGGGAGATGGCTACACCTTC. Protein sequence: CASSLARLWGDGYTF. The whole variable domain, remainder taken from reference TRBV7-9 and TRBJ1-2, is DTGVSQNPRHKITKRGQNVTFRCDPISEHNRLYWYRQTLGQGPEFLTYFQNEAQLEKSRLLSDRFSAERPKGSFSTLEIQRTEQGDSAMYLCASSLARLWGDGYTFGSGTRLTVV.